These 15 T cell receptor beta chains originate from one sample sequenced in a study of shared T cell receptors in the human thymus. Produced via immunoSEQ multiplex PCR; TCRdb's table is partial and in-frame only. The table records 700,000 or so clones, approximately 83% of them present only once. These records were also assigned to another study, of human thymus T cells.

Sequenced input: thymocytes. These TCRs come from a girl under two years old with a congenital heart defect.

The chain employs TRBV9 and TRBJ1-3, with 10 bases lining up with TRBD1. CDR3 size: 19 residues. With 0 bases clipped from V and 0 bases from J, the junction kept 9 bases outside the gene matches. Germline loops: CDR1 SGDLS, CDR2 YYNGEE. The CDR3 spells CASSVVGTGDFLSGNTIYF. In DNA form, the CDR3 reads TGTGCCAGCAGCGTAGTGGGGACAGGGGATTTTCTCTCTGGAAACACCATATATTTT.

V gene TRBV27 combines with J gene TRBJ1-1; TRBD1 agrees at 7 bases. Trimming cost V 8 bases and J 0 bases; bases outside gene matches: 9. There are 15 residues in the CDR3. The germline V gene has CDR1 MNHEY and CDR2 SMNVEV (reference sequence). The CDR3 DNA sequence: TGTGCCAGCTCCGGGACAGCACCCATGAACACTGAAGCTTTCTTT. Protein: CASSGTAPMNTEAFF.

V and J are TRBV9 and TRBJ1-2, with D maybe TRBD1 (6 bases). V lost 2 bases and J 4 bases, leaving 12 bases between the germline ends. The CDR3 runs 14 residues. Germline values: CDR1 SGDLS, CDR2 YYNGEE. This CDR3 reads CASSVGARGYGYTF. The CDR3 region has the DNA TGTGCCAGCAGCGTGGGGGCCCGTGGCTATGGCTACACCTTC.

This clone came up a few times. The chain recombines TRBV2 with TRBJ1-4; D uncertain. V dropped 5 bases and J dropped 4 bases, with 11 bases sitting between them. CDR1 is SNHLY and CDR2 is FYNNEI in the germline V gene. The CDR3 spans 14 residues. CDR3 DNA: TGTGCCAGCAGTAGAAAGGAGCATAATGAAAAACTGTTTTTT. Translation gives CASSRKEHNEKLFF. The variable domain in full, completed from reference TRBV2 and TRBJ1-4, reads EPEVTQTPSHQVTQMGQEVILRCVPISNHLYFYWYRQILGQKVEFLVSFYNNEISEKSEIFDDQFSVERPDGSNFTLKIRSTKLEDSAMYFCASSRKEHNEKLFFGSGTQLSVL.

The V and J genes are TRBV5-1 and TRBJ1-5; possibly TRBD1 for D (6 bases). The V end was cut by 2 bases, the J end by 9 bases, with 12 bases between. This CDR3 region has 13 residues. The germline V gene encodes CDR1 SGHRS and CDR2 YFSETQ. The chain's CDR3 is CASSFAGERPQHF. The CDR3 DNA sequence: TGCGCCAGCAGCTTCGCAGGGGAGCGGCCCCAGCATTTT.

This clone was observed a handful of times. The chain recombines TRBV11-2 with TRBJ1-2; 9 nucleotides agree with TRBD1. Trimming took 6 bases from V and 4 from J; bases not matched to a gene: 18. Germline lookup yields CDR1 SGHAT and CDR2 FQNNGV. CDR3 length: 18 residues. CDR3 in DNA: TGTGCCAGCAGTAAGACAATCCACAGGGGGCCGGGGTCCTATGGCTACACCTTC. Protein sequence: CASSKTIHRGPGSYGYTF. Combining the CDR3 with reference TRBV11-2 and TRBJ1-2 gives the whole variable domain EAGVAQSPRYKIIEKRQSVAFWCNPISGHATLYWYQQILGQGPKLLIQFQNNGVVDDSQLPKDRFSAERLKGVDSTLKIQPAKLEDSAVYLCASSKTIHRGPGSYGYTFGSGTRLTVV.

V and J are TRBV4-3 and TRBJ1-1; 7 bases are a match to TRBD1. V was pared by 4 bases and J by 1 base, with 6 bases of the junction left unmatched. This CDR3 is 15 amino acids long. CDR1 is LGHNA, CDR2 YSLEER, per germline. Written as DNA, the CDR3 is TGCGCCAGCAGCCCTAGGACAGGACAGAACACTGAAGCTTTCTTT. Translated, it gives CASSPRTGQNTEAFF.

V and J are TRBV9 and TRBJ1-6; 10 nucleotides agree with TRBD1. CDR3 size: 17 residues. From germline, CDR1 is SGDLS and CDR2 YYNGEE. The V gene end was trimmed by 3 bases and the J gene end by 2 bases; junction bases not matched to a gene: 5. The CDR3 bases are TGTGCCAGCAGCGGAGGGACAGGGGACCCCTATAATTCACCCCTCCACTTT. It translates to CASSGGTGDPYNSPLHF.

The chain couples TRBV29-1 to TRBJ1-1; a weak D match, TRBD1 (5 bases). The V end lost 4 bases, the J end lost 2 bases, and 14 bases lay between the germline ends. This CDR3 region has 14 residues. Germline loops: CDR1 SQVTM, CDR2 ANQGSEA. CDR3 protein: CSVVKTALNTEAFF. In DNA, the CDR3 is TGCAGCGTTGTCAAGACAGCTCTCAACACTGAAGCTTTCTTT.

The chain employs TRBV6-1 and TRBJ2-2; TRBD1 agrees at 9 bases. This CDR3 is 20 amino acids long. CDR1 and CDR2 (germline): MNHNS, SASEGT. Trimming at V came to 3 bases and at J to 2 bases, leaving 16 bases not matched to a gene. The CDR3 protein is CASSDPGQGPSFHNTGELFF. Written as DNA, the CDR3 is TGTGCCAGCAGTGATCCGGGACAGGGTCCATCTTTCCACAACACCGGGGAGCTGTTTTTT.

This clone was detected once. V gene TRBV14 combines with J gene TRBJ2-1; D uncertain. CDR3 length equals 16 residues. Looked up from germline, CDR1 is SGHDN and CDR2 is FVKESK. V gave up 0 bases and J gave up 0 bases, with 9 bases separating them. The CDR3 DNA reads TGTGCCAGCAGCCAAGACACCCTAAACTCCTACAATGAGCAGTTCTTC. It encodes CASSQDTLNSYNEQFF.

The chain joins TRBV4-3 to TRBJ2-1; TRBD2 aligns across 8 bases. Germline loops: CDR1 LGHNA, CDR2 YSLEER. V shed 4 bases, J shed 10 bases, and the junction held 6 bases outside the gene matches. CDR3 length equals 13 residues. CDR3 bases: TGCGCCAGCAGCCCCAACGGGGGGGGCGAGCAGTTCTTC. Its protein is CASSPNGGGEQFF.

The chain couples TRBV4-3 to TRBJ2-7; D gene uncertain. V lost 0 bases and J lost 0, with 12 bases in between. Germline CDR1 LGHNA, CDR2 YSLEER. The CDR3 totals 16 residues. The CDR3 region has the DNA TGCGCCAGCAGCCAAGATTTTCCAGTCTCCTCCTACGAGCAGTACTTC. Its translation: CASSQDFPVSSYEQYF.

This clone showed up just a few times. The CDR3 loop reads CASRPRDRIPYGYTF. The CDR3, as DNA: TGTGCCAGCAGACCCAGGGACAGAATACCTTATGGCTACACCTTC. The chain recombines TRBV6-5 with TRBJ1-2, with TRBD1 matching 7 bases. The germline V gene has CDR1 MNHEY and CDR2 SVGAGI. With 6 bases clipped from V and 5 bases from J, the junction kept 12 bases outside the gene matches. The CDR3 consists of 15 residues.

In this sample, this clone turned up a few times. The gene calls are TRBV5-4 and TRBJ2-1; unclear D gene. The germline V gene encodes CDR1 SGHNT and CDR2 YYREEE (reference sequence). The germline V and J ends were trimmed by 1 base and 8 bases, with 25 bases remaining between them. This CDR3 comprises 18 residues. The CDR3, as DNA: TGTGCCAGCAGCTTGAACCTAGATGACCCACCCTATGTCGATGAGCAGTTCTTC. It encodes CASSLNLDDPPYVDEQFF.